Each of the 25 T cell receptor beta chains below was sequenced from the same sample in a study of blood T cells in healthy people across ages. PCR was performed a second time for roughly 6 to 12 cycles using a sample-barcoded 5' primer and a J-beta primer mix. MiXCR, applied by TCRdb to the 5' RACE reads, yields one record per CDR3 protein. The sample has about 760,000 distinct CDR3 sequences; 25% are singletons. Separately, the same data were catalogued under a study of T cells of mothers and their children.

The sample comprised blood. These TCRs come from a boy aged 5-17 years in good health.

This chain links TRBV24-1 with TRBJ2-1; TRBD2 agrees at 9 bases. V gave up 3 bases and J gave up 0 bases; unmatched junction bases: 5. Germline values: CDR1 KGHDR, CDR2 SFDVKD. The CDR3 consists of 17 residues. The CDR3 DNA is TGTGCCACCAGTGATCCTAGCGGGGAAGGCTCCTACAATGAGCAGTTCTTC. It translates to CATSDPSGEGSYNEQFF.

This clonotype turned up a few times. CDR3 loop: CASSGAGPSYNEQFF. As DNA, the CDR3 is TGTGCCAGCAGTGGAGCAGGTCCGTCCTACAATGAGCAGTTCTTC. The chain is built from TRBV2 and TRBJ2-1; D ambiguous. The CDR3 extends over 15 amino acids. From germline, CDR1 is SNHLY and CDR2 FYNNEI. V was clipped by 4 bases and J by 1 base, with 11 bases between them.

This clonotype was counted only a few times. The chain couples TRBV20-1 to TRBJ1-2; D is undetermined. Germline values: CDR1 DFQATT, CDR2 SNEGSKA (reference sequence). The CDR3 sequence is 13 residues long. V shed 0 bases and J shed 0 bases, with 5 bases lying between them. CDR3 sequence: CSARDPTNYGYTF. As DNA, the CDR3 is TGCAGTGCTAGAGATCCGACTAACTATGGCTACACCTTC.

The CDR3 is CASSQVRVAGENNEQFF. CDR3 sequence (DNA): TGCGCCAGCAGCCAAGTAAGAGTAGCGGGAGAAAACAATGAGCAGTTCTTC. The gene calls are TRBV4-1 and TRBJ2-1, with 9 bases lining up with TRBD2. Germline V lookup: CDR1 MGHRA, CDR2 YSYEKL. Losses at the gene ends were 1 base for V and 5 bases for J; bases not matched to a gene: 9. This CDR3 comprises 17 residues.

The chain links TRBV4-3 to TRBJ2-1, with 14 bases matching TRBD2. Gene TRBJ2-5 matches the end of the DNA better, so the J call may be wrong. The germline CDR1 and CDR2 sequences are LGHNA and YSLEER. This CDR3 comprises 21 residues. The CDR3 loop reads CASSQEPPGLAGDPQTPSQYF. For the CDR3, the DNA is TGCGCCAGCAGCCAAGAGCCCCCGGGACTAGCGGGGGACCCCCAAACCCCAAGCCAGTACTTC.

This chain uses TRBV21-1 with TRBJ2-3; the tabulated D call, TRBD1, remains unverified against the DNA. TRBV21-1 is a pseudogene. CDR3 length equals 14 residues. Here the CDR3 reads CASSPRDREDTQYF. The DNA for the CDR3 is TGTGCCAGCAGCCCCCGGGACAGGGAAGATACGCAGTATTTT.

This chain uses TRBV29-1 with TRBJ2-5, with D maybe TRBD1 (6 bases). This CDR3 region has 13 residues. Germline CDR1 reads SQVTM; CDR2 reads ANQGSEA. V lost 6 bases to trimming and J lost 5 bases, with 16 bases between them. CDR3 in amino acids: CSVDWTEQETQYF. DNA of the CDR3: TGCAGCGTAGACTGGACAGAGCAGGAGACCCAGTACTTC.

Concerning this clonotype: Germline and junction disagree at one end, which may indicate a read error. V and J are TRBV11-3 and TRBJ2-2; TRBD1 matches 9 bases. Germline V CDR1 and CDR2: SGHNT, YENEEA. The CDR3 contains 15 residues. As DNA, the CDR3 is TGTCCCAGCAGCTTGGGGACAGGGCACACCGGGGAGCTGTTTTTT. It specifies CPSSLGTGHTGELFF. The variable domain in full, completed from reference TRBV11-3 and TRBJ2-2, reads EAGVVQSPRYKIIEKKQPVAFWCNPISGHNTLYWYLQNLGQGPELLIRYENEEAVDDSQLPKDRFSAERLKGVDSTLKIQPAELGDSAVYLCPSSLGTGHTGELFFGEGSRLTVL.

This clonotype was detected only a few times. This chain's CDR3 is CASSPGGLGNQPQHF. CDR3 in DNA: TGTGCCAGCAGCCCCGGAGGTTTGGGCAATCAGCCCCAGCATTTT. The rearrangement joins TRBV9 to TRBJ1-5, with D hard to call. V was pared by 4 bases and J by 2 bases, with 13 bases between. The CDR3 runs 15 residues. Per the germline V gene, CDR1 is SGDLS and CDR2 is YYNGEE.

J is TRBJ2-1 and V is TRBV28; TRBD2 aligns across 10 bases. Germline V lookup: CDR1 MDHEN, CDR2 SYDVKM. The CDR3 loop spans 15 amino acids. V trimming: 7 bases; J trimming: 7 bases; junction bases outside the gene matches: 10. The CDR3 DNA reads TGTGCCAGCAAAACGCCGGGACTAGCGCGTAATGAGCAGTTCTTC. It codes for CASKTPGLARNEQFF.

V and J are TRBV7-2 and TRBJ2-1; D remains ambiguous. V was shortened by 3 bases and J by 6 bases, with 15 bases between the two germline ends. CDR1 and CDR2 (germline): SGHTA, FQGNSA. The CDR3 contains 15 residues. The CDR3 here is CASSFGLGQANEQFF. The CDR3 nucleotides read TGTGCCAGCAGCTTTGGTCTTGGTCAGGCCAATGAGCAGTTCTTC.

This clonotype turned up a few times. The V and J genes are TRBV6-2 or TRBV6-3 and TRBJ2-1, with TRBD2 identical over 7 bases. V dropped 0 bases and J dropped 5; count of bases not matched to a gene: 7. This CDR3 contains 16 residues. The V gene's germline CDR1 is MNHEY and CDR2 SVGEGT. Here the CDR3 DNA reads TGTGCCAGCAGTTACTCGATTTCGGCGGGGGACAATGAGCAGTTCTTC. Its translation is CASSYSISAGDNEQFF.

CDR3 sequence reads: CASSITSSTDTQYF. In DNA, the CDR3 is TGTGCCAGCAGCATCACCAGTAGCACAGATACGCAGTATTTT. V and J are TRBV21-1 and TRBJ2-3. TRBV21-1 is a recognized pseudogene. The CDR3 has 14 residues.

This clonotype was found a few times. V usage is TRBV12-3 or TRBV12-4 and J usage is TRBJ2-1; 9 nucleotides agree with TRBD1. The CDR3 is made up of 11 amino acids. V gave up 8 bases and J gave up 15 bases; unmatched junction bases: 8. As DNA, the CDR3 is TGTGCCAGCCAACAGGGGGCATGGCCGTTCTTC. Its translation: CASQQGAWPFF.

The CDR3 nucleotides read TGTGCCAGCAGCGTAGAAGGTGCGGGAGTAGGCAATGAGCAGTTCTTC. Its translation: CASSVEGAGVGNEQFF. The gene calls are TRBV9 and TRBJ2-1; TRBD2 matches 7 bases. The CDR3 length is 16 residues. CDR1 is SGDLS, CDR2 YYNGEE, per germline. With V trimmed by 0 bases and J by 6 bases, 9 bases remained unmatched.

The CDR3, as DNA: TGTGCCAGCAGCCCCGGGACCGTTAATTTAAAAGAGACCCAGTACTTC. It codes for CASSPGTVNLKETQYF. The V call is TRBV7-2, the J call TRBJ2-5; the D call may be TRBD1 or TRBD2 (5 bases each). With 5 bases removed from V and 3 bases from J, the gap between germline ends came to 19 bases. CDR3 length: 16 residues. Looked up from germline, CDR1 is SGHTA and CDR2 is FQGNSA.

The DNA for the CDR3 is TGTGCCATTCTGACAAGCCGACCGACCTATGGCTACACCTTC. It encodes CAILTSRPTYGYTF. This chain connects TRBV12-3 or TRBV12-4 to TRBJ1-2; unclear D gene. V shed 10 bases and J shed 4 bases, with 19 bases lying between them. CDR3 length: 14 residues.

In this sample, this clonotype turned up a few times. V gene TRBV20-1 combines with J gene TRBJ2-5; 7 bases are shared with TRBD2. V lost 6 bases, J lost 5 bases, and 15 bases stayed unmatched. The CDR3 has 15 residues. The germline gives CDR1 DFQATT, CDR2 SNEGSKA (reference sequence). CDR3: CSAPMLGVGGETQYF. CDR3 sequence (DNA): TGCAGTGCCCCCATGTTAGGGGTCGGGGGGGAGACCCAGTACTTC.

This clonotype was seen a handful of times. V and J are TRBV14 and TRBJ2-5; D gene uncertain. Trimming left V 1 base short and J 1 base short, with 10 bases between. The V gene's germline CDR1 is SGHDN and CDR2 FVKESK. This CDR3 comprises 15 residues. CDR3 sequence (DNA): TGTGCCAGCAGCCAAGGCTCGAACTTCCAAGAGACCCAGTACTTC. Residues: CASSQGSNFQETQYF.

V gene TRBV7-8 combines with J gene TRBJ2-1, with D unresolved. The length of the CDR3 is 12 residues. CDR1 and CDR2 from the germline V gene are SGHVS and FQNEAQ. The ends were cut back, 5 bases at V and 6 bases at J, with 8 bases in the middle. The CDR3 DNA reads as TGTGCCAGCAGCCCTTTCGGCAATGAGCAGTTCTTC. Amino acid sequence: CASSPFGNEQFF.

The J gene is TRBJ1-6, the V gene TRBV12-2; TRBD1, the table's D call, was not compared with the DNA. TRBV12-2 constitutes a pseudogene. This CDR3 spans 17 amino acids. The CDR3 sequence is CASRPVWGPPANSPLHF. Written as DNA, the CDR3 is TGTGCAAGTCGCCCCGTGTGGGGGCCCCCAGCCAATTCACCCCTCCACTTT.

This sequence joins TRBV5-1 and TRBJ2-2, with D uncertain. CDR1 is SGHRS and CDR2 is YFSETQ in the germline V gene. V lost 4 bases and J lost 6, with 10 bases in between. The length of the CDR3 is 13 residues. The CDR3 sequence is CASSPYPAGELFF. CDR3 sequence (DNA): TGCGCCAGCAGCCCGTACCCGGCCGGGGAGCTGTTTTTT.

The chain carries TRBV20-1 and TRBJ2-7; 9 bases fit TRBD2. Germline CDR1 is DFQATT and CDR2 is SNEGSKA (reference sequence). V trimming: 6 bases; J trimming: 5 bases; junction bases outside the gene matches: 8. The CDR3 length is 13 residues. The DNA of the CDR3 is TGCAGTGCAGTAGCGGGAGCTCTAAACGAGCAGTACTTC. This gives the protein CSAVAGALNEQYF.

The V and J genes are TRBV11-1 and TRBJ2-5; 11 bases are a match to TRBD1. Germline CDR1 SGHAT, CDR2 FQDESV (reference sequence). The CDR3 covers 20 residues. Trimming took 3 bases from V and 2 from J; bases not matched to a gene: 17. The CDR3 loop reads CASSFPFKDRGRETQETQYF. The CDR3 coding sequence is TGTGCCAGCAGCTTCCCCTTCAAGGACAGGGGGCGCGAGACTCAAGAGACCCAGTACTTC.

The chain uses TRBV5-1 and TRBJ2-1; D remains ambiguous. The CDR3 length is 13 residues. The germline gives CDR1 SGHRS, CDR2 YFSETQ. V lost 2 bases and J lost 3, with 6 bases in between. CDR3 in DNA: TGCGCCAGCAGCTTTCAACACTACAATGAGCAGTTCTTC. Its translation is CASSFQHYNEQFF.